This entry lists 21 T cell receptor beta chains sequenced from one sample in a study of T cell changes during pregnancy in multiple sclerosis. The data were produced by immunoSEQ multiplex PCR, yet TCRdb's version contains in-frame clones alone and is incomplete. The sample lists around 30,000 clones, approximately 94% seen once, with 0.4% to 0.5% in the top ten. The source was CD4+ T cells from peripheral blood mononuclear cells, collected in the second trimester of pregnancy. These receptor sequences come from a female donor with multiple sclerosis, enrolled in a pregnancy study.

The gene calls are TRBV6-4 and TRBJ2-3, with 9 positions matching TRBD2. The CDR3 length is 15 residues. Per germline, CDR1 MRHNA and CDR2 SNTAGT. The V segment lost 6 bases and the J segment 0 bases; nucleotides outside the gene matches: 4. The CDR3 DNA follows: TGTGCCAGCAGCACTAGCGGGCCTAGCACAGATACGCAGTATTTT. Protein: CASSTSGPSTDTQYF.

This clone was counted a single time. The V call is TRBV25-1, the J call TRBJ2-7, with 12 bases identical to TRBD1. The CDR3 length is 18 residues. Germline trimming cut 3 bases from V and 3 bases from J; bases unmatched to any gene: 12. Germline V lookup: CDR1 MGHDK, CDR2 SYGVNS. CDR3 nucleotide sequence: TGTGCCAGCAGTGACGGCGGGACAGGGGGCCCCGTGGGCTACGAGCAGTACTTC. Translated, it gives CASSDGGTGGPVGYEQYF.

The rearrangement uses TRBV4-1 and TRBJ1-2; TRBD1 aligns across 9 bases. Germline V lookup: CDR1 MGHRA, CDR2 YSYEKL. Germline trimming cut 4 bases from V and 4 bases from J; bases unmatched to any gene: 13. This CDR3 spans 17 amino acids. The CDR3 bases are TGCGCCAGCAGCCGAGGCGTCGCAGACAGGGGGACCTATGGCTACACCTTC. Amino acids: CASSRGVADRGTYGYTF.

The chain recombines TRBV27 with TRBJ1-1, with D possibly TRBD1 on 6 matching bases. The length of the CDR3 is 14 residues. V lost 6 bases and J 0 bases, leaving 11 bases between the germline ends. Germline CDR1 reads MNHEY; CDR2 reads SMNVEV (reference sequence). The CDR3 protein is CASRADRVNTEAFF. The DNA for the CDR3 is TGTGCCAGCAGAGCGGACAGAGTGAACACTGAAGCTTTCTTT.

The CDR3 DNA is TGCAGCGTTGAGCAGTATGGCTACACCTTC. Translation gives CSVEQYGYTF. The chain combines TRBV29-1 with TRBJ1-2; D gene unclear. This CDR3 has 10 amino acids. Germline CDR1 and CDR2: SQVTM and ANQGSEA. V was trimmed by 3 bases and J by 5 bases, leaving 4 bases between them.

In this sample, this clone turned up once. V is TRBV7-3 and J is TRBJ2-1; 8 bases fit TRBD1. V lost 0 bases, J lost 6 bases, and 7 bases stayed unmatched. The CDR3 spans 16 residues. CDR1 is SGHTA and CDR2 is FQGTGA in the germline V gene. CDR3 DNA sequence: TGTGCCAGCAGCTTAACGCAGGGGCAGGGGGCCAATGAGCAGTTCTTC. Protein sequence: CASSLTQGQGANEQFF.

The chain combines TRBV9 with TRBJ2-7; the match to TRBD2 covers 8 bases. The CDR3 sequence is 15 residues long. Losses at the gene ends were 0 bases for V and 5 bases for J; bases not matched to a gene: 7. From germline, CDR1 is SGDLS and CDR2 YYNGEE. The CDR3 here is CASSVGGTSSHEQYF. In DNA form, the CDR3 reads TGTGCCAGCAGCGTAGGGGGGACTAGTTCCCACGAGCAGTACTTC.

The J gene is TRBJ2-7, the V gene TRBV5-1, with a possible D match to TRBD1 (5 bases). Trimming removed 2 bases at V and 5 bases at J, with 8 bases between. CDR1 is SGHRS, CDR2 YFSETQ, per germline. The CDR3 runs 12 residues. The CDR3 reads CASSFPGNEQYF. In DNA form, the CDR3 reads TGCGCCAGCAGCTTCCCAGGGAACGAGCAGTACTTC.

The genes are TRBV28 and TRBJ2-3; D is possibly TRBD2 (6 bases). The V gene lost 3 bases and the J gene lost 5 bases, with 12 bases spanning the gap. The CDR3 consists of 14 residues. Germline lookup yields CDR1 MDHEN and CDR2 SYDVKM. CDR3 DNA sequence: TGTGCCAGCAGTTTGTTGGCGGAGGGAGATACGCAGTATTTT. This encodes CASSLLAEGDTQYF.

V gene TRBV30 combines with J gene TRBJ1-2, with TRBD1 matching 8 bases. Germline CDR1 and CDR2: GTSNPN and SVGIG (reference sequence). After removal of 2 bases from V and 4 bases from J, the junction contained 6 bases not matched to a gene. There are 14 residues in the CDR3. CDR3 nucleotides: TGTGCCTGGAGTTCAGGACAGGGATTCTATGGCTACACCTTC. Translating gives CAWSSGQGFYGYTF.

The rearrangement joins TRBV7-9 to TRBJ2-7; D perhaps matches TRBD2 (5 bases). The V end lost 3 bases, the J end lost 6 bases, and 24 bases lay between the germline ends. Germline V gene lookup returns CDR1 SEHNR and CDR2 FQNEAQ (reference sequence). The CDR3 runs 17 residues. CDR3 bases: TGTGCCAGCAGCTTTAGGAGGAACTTTGCTAACGAGGGCGAGCAGTACTTC. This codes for CASSFRRNFANEGEQYF. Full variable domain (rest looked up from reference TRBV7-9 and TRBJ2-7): DTGVSQNPRHKITKRGQNVTFRCDPISEHNRLYWYRQTLGQGPEFLTYFQNEAQLEKSRLLSDRFSAERPKGSFSTLEIQRTEQGDSAMYLCASSFRRNFANEGEQYFGPGTRLTVT.

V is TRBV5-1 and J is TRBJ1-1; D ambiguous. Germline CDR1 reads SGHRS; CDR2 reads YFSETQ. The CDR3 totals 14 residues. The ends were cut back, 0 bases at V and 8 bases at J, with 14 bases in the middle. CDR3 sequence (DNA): TGCGCCAGCAGCTTGGATATGGCACCGGGGGAAGCTTTCTTT. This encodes CASSLDMAPGEAFF.

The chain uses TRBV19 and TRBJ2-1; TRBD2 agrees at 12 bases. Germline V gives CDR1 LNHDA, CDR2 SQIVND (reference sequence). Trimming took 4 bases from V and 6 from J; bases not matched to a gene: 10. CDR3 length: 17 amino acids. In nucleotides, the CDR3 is TGTGCCAGTAGTAAGACCGGGACTAGCGGGTGGGGCAATGAGCAGTTCTTC. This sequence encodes CASSKTGTSGWGNEQFF.

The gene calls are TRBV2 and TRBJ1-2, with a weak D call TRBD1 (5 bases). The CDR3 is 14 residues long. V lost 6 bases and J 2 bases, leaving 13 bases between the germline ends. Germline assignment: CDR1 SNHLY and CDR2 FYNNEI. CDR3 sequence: CASRPARVNYGYTF. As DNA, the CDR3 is TGTGCCAGCAGGCCGGCCAGGGTGAACTATGGCTACACCTTC.

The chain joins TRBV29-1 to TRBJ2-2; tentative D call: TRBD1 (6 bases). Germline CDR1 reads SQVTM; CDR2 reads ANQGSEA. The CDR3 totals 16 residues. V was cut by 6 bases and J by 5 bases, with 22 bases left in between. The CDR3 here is CSVFLRQARGTGELFF. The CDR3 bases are TGCAGCGTCTTCCTCAGACAGGCCAGAGGGACCGGGGAGCTGTTTTTT.

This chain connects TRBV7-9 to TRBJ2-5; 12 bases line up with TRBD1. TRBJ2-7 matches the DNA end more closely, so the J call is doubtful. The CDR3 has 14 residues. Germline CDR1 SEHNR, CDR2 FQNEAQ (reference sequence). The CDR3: CASSLGTGGGEQYF. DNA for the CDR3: TGTGCCAGCAGCTTGGGGACAGGGGGCGGCGAGCAGTACTTC.

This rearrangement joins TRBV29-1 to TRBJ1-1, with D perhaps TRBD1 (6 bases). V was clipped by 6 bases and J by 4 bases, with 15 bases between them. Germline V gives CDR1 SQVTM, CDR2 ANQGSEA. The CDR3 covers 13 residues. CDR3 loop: CSVVKGVFTEAFF. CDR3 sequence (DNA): TGCAGCGTAGTAAAGGGGGTATTCACTGAAGCTTTCTTT.

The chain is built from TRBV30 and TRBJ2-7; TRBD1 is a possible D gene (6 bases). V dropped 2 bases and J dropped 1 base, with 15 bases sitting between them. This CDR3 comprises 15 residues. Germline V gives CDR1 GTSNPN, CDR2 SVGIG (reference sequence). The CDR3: CAWSWVSGASYEQYF. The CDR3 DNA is TGTGCCTGGAGTTGGGTTTCAGGGGCGTCCTACGAGCAGTACTTC.

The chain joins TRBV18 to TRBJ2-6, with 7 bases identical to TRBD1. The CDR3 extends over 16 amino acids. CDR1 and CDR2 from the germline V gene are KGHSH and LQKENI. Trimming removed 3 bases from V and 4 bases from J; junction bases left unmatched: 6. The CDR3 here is CASSPRQGAGANVLTF. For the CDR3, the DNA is TGTGCCAGCTCACCGAGACAGGGTGCCGGGGCCAACGTCCTGACTTTC.

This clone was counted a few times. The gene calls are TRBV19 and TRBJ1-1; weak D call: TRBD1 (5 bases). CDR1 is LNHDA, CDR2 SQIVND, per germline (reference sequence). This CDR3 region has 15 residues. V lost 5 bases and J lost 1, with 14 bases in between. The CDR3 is CASSLDGTTNTEAFF. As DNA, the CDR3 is TGTGCCAGTAGTCTCGACGGGACTACGAACACTGAAGCTTTCTTT.

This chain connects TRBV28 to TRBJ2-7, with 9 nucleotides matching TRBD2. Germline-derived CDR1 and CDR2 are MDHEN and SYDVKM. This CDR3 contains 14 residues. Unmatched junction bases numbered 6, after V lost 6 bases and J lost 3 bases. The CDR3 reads CASRGGLASYEQYF. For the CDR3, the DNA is TGTGCCAGCAGGGGCGGACTAGCGAGCTACGAGCAGTACTTC.